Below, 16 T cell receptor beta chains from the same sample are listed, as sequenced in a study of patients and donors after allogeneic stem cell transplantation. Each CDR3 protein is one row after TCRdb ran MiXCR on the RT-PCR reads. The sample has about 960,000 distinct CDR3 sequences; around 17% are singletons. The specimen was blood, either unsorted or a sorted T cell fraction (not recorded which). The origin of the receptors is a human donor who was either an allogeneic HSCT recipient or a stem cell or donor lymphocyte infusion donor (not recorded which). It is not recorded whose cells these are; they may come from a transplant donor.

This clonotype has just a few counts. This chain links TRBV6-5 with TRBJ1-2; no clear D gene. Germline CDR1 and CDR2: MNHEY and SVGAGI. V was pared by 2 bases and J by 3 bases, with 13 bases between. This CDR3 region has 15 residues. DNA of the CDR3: TGTGCCAGCAGTTACGGGGAGGTGGTGGACTATGGCTACACCTTC. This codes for CASSYGEVVDYGYTF.

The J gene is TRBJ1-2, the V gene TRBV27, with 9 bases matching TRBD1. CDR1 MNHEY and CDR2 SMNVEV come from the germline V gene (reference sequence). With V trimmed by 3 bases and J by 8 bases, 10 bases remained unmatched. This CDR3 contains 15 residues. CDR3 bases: TGTGCCAGCAGTTTCCGGGACAGGGCCTTGGGAGGCTACACCTTC. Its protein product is CASSFRDRALGGYTF.

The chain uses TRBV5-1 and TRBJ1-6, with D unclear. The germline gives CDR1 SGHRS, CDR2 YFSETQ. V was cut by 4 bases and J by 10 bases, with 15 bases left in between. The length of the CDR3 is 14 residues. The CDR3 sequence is CASSPIGGLSPLHF. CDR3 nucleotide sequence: TGCGCCAGCAGCCCCATTGGAGGGTTGTCACCCCTCCACTTT.

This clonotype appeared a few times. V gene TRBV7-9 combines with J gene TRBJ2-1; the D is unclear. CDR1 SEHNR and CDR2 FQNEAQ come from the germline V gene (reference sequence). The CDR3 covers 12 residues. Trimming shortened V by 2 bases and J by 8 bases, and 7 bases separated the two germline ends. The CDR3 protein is CASSLISHEQFF. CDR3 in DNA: TGTGCCAGCAGCTTAATTTCCCATGAGCAGTTCTTC.

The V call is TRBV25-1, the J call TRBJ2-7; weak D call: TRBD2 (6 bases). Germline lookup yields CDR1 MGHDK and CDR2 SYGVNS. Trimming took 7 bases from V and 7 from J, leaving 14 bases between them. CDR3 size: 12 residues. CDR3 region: CASIESGGEQYF. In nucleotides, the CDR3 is TGTGCCAGCATCGAATCTGGGGGGGAGCAGTACTTC.

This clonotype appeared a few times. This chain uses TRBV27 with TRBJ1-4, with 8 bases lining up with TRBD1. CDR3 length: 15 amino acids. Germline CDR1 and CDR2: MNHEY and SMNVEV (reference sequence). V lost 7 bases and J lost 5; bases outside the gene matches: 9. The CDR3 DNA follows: TGTGCCAGCACCCCTTTGGGGACAGGAAATGAAAAACTGTTTTTT. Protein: CASTPLGTGNEKLFF. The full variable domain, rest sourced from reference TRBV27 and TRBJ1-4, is EAQVTQNPRYLITVTGKKLTVTCSQNMNHEYMSWYRQDPGLGLRQIYYSMNVEVTDKGDVPEGYKVSRKEKRNFPLILESPSPNQTSLYFCASTPLGTGNEKLFFGSGTQLSVL.

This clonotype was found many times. CDR3 bases: TGCGCCAGCAGCTTGGAAGCAGGGAACACTGAAGCTTTCTTT. It specifies CASSLEAGNTEAFF. This chain links TRBV5-1 with TRBJ1-1; D gene ambiguous. CDR1 and CDR2 (germline): SGHRS, YFSETQ. V dropped 0 bases and J dropped 1 base, with 7 bases sitting between them. CDR3 length: 14 residues.

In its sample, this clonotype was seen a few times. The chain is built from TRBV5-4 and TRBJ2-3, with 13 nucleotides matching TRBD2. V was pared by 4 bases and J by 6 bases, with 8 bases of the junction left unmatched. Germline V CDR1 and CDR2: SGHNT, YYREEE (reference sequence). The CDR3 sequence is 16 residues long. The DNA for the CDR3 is TGTGCCAGCAGCATCGGACTAGCGGGAGTGAGGGATACGCAGTATTTT. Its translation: CASSIGLAGVRDTQYF.

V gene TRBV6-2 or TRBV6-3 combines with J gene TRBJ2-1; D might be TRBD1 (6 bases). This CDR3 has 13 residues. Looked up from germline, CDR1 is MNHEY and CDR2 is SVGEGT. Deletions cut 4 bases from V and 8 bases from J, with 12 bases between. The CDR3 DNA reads TGTGCCAGCAGTTCGCAGGGGCTCGATGAGCAGTTCTTC. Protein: CASSSQGLDEQFF.

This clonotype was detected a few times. The CDR3 DNA reads as TGTGCCAGCAGTGTACAGGGGTTCAACGAGCAGTACTTC. It codes for CASSVQGFNEQYF. This chain links TRBV7-8 with TRBJ2-7; TRBD1 aligns across 7 bases. CDR1 and CDR2 (germline): SGHVS, FQNEAQ. CDR3 length: 13 residues. V dropped 6 bases and J dropped 5; count of bases not matched to a gene: 7. The full variable domain, rest sourced from reference TRBV7-8 and TRBJ2-7, is GAGVSQSPRYKVAKRGQDVALRCDPISGHVSLFWYQQALGQGPEFLTYFQNEAQLDKSGLPSDRFFAERPEGSVSTLKIQRTQQEDSAVYLCASSVQGFNEQYFGPGTRLTVT.

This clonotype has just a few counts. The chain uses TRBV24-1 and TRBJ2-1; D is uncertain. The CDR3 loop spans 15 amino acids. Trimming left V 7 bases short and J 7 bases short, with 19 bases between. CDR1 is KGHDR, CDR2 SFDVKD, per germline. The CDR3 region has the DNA TGTGCCACCAGCCGGAGAAGGTACGGTCGTAATGAGCAGTTCTTC. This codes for CATSRRRYGRNEQFF.

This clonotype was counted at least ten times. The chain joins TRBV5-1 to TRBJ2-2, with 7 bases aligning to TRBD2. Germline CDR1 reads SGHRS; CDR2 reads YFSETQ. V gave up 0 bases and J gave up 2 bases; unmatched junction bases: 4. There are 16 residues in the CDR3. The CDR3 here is CASSLAPAGNTGELFF. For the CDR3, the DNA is TGCGCCAGCAGCTTGGCCCCAGCGGGAAACACCGGGGAGCTGTTTTTT.

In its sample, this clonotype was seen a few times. CDR3 loop: CASSPSTGGHYEQYF. Written as DNA, the CDR3 is TGCGCCAGCAGCCCCAGTACTGGTGGACACTACGAGCAGTACTTC. The V gene is TRBV5-1, the J gene TRBJ2-7, with D possibly matching TRBD1 (5 bases). Between the trimmed V and J ends, which lost 4 bases and 3 bases, there was a span of 17 bases. CDR1 SGHRS and CDR2 YFSETQ come from the germline V gene. The CDR3 has 15 amino acids.

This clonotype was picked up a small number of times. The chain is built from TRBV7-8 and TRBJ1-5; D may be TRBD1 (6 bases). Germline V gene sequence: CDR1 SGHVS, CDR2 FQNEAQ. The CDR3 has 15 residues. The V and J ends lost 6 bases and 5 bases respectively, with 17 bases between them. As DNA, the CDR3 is TGTGCCAGCAGTTTACCGGGAAGGGGGGATCAGCCCCAGCATTTT. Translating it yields CASSLPGRGDQPQHF.

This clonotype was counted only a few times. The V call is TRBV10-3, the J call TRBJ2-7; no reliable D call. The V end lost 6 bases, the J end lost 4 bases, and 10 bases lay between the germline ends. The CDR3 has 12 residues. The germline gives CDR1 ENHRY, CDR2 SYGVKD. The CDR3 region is CAIRDNRYEQYF. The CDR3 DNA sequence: TGTGCCATCAGAGACAACAGATACGAGCAGTACTTC.

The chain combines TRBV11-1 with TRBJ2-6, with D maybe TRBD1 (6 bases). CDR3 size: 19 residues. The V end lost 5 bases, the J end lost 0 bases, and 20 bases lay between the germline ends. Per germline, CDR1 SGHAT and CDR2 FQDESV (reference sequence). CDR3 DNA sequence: TGTGCCAGCAGCACAGTCTGGACAGTCATAAGCTCTGGGGCCAACGTCCTGACTTTC. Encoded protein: CASSTVWTVISSGANVLTF.